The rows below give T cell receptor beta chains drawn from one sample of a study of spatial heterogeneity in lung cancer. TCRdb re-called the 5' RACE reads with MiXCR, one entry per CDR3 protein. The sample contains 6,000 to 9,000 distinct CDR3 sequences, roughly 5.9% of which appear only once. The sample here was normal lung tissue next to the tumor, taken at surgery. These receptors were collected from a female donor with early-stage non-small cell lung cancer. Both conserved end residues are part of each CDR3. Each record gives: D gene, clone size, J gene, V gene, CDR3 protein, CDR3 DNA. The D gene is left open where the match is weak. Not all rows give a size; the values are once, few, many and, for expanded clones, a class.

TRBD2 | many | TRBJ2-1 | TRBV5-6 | CASSTRDYSYNEQFF | TGTGCCAGCAGCACCCGGGACTACTCCTACAATGAGCAGTTCTTC
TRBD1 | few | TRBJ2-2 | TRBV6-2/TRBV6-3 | CASSFAGGAAGELFF | TGTGCCAGCAGTTTTGCAGGGGGCGCCGCCGGGGAGCTGTTTTTT
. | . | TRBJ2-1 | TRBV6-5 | CASTAGREQFF | TGTGCCAGCACCGCTGGGCGTGAGCAGTTCTTC
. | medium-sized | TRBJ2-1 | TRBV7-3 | CASSLTGALNNEQFF | TGTGCCAGCAGCTTAACAGGGGCCCTTAACAATGAGCAGTTCTTC
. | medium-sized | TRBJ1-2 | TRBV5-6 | CASSRDRYYGYTF | TGTGCCAGCAGCCGCGACAGATATTATGGCTACACCTTC
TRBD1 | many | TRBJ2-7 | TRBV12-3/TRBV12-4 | CASSRLQGNLNEQYF | TGTGCCAGCAGCCGTCTACAGGGGAACCTCAACGAGCAGTACTTC
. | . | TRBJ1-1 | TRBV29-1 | CSVDTGMNTEAFF | TGCAGCGTCGACACAGGGATGAACACTGAAGCTTTCTTT
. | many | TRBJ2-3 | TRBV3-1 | CASSQVTPDTQYF | TGTGCCAGCAGCCAAGTAACCCCAGATACGCAGTATTTT
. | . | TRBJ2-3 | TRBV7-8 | CASNWGTSTDTQYF | TGTGCCAGCAATTGGGGGACTAGCACAGATACGCAGTATTTT
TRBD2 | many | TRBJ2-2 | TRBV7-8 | CASSPKRGRAHTGELFF | TGTGCCAGCAGTCCAAAGCGCGGGAGGGCGCACACCGGGGAGCTGTTTTTT
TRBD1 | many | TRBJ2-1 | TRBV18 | CASSQTGQDNEQFF | TGTGCCAGCTCCCAAACCGGACAGGACAATGAGCAGTTCTTC
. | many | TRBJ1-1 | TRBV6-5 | CASSYSAVGTEAFF | TGTGCCAGCAGTTACTCAGCGGTGGGCACTGAAGCTTTCTTT
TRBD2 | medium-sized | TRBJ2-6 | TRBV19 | CASKPSGLAVSGANVLTF | TGTGCCAGTAAGCCTTCGGGACTAGCGGTCTCTGGGGCCAACGTCCTGACTTTC
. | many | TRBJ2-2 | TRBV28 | CASSRDTGELFF | TGTGCCAGCAGTCGGGACACCGGGGAGCTGTTTTTT
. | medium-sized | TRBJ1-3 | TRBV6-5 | CASSYASGNTIYF | TGTGCCAGCAGTTACGCCTCTGGAAACACCATATATTTT
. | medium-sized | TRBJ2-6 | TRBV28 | CASSSPSGGGANVLTF | TGTGCCAGCAGTTCCCCGTCCGGGGGTGGGGCCAACGTCCTGACTTTC
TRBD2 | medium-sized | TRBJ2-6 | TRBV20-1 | CSARTSGSGANVLTF | TGCAGTGCTAGGACTAGCGGCTCTGGGGCCAACGTCCTGACTTTC
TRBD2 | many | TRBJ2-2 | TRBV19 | CASSISGTNTGELFF | TGTGCCAGTAGTATAAGCGGGACCAACACCGGGGAGCTGTTTTTT
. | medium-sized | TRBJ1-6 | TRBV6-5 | CASRRPLTYNSPLHF | TGTGCCAGCAGGAGGCCCCTGACTTATAATTCACCCCTCCACTTT
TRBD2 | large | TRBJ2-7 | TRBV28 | CASSSPSGPYEQYF | TGTGCCAGCAGTTCCCCTAGCGGACCCTACGAGCAGTACTTC
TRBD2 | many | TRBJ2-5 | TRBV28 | CASHPGRVLAETQYF | TGTGCCAGCCATCCCGGCAGGGTACTAGCGGAGACCCAGTACTTC
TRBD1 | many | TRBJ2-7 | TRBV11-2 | CASSRDSLSYEQYF | TGTGCCAGCAGCCGGGACAGCCTCTCCTACGAGCAGTACTTC
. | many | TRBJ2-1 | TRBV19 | CASSRAGHSNEQFF | TGTGCCAGTAGTAGGGCGGGACATAGCAATGAGCAGTTCTTC
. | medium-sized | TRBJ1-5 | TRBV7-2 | CASSSYSNQPQHF | TGTGCCAGCAGCAGCTATAGCAATCAGCCCCAGCATTTT
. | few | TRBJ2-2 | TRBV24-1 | CATSDSGAGTGELFF | TGTGCCACCAGTGATTCGGGGGCGGGCACCGGGGAGCTGTTTTTT
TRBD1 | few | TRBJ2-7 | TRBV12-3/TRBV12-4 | CASKTGTGASYEQYF | TGTGCCAGCAAAACCGGGACAGGGGCCTCCTACGAGCAGTACTTC
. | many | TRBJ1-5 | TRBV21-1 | CASSKAGQNQPQHF | TGTGCCAGCAGCAAAGCCGGACAGAATCAGCCCCAGCATTTT
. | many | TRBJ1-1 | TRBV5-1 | CASGQGSTEAFF | TGCGCCAGCGGCCAGGGAAGCACTGAAGCTTTCTTT
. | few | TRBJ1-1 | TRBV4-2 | CASSQRGSYTELMNTEAFF | TGTGCCAGCAGCCAGAGGGGGAGCTACACAGAGCTCATGAACACTGAAGCTTTCTTT
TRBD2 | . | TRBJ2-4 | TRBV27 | CASSREGLAKNIQYF | TGTGCCAGCAGCCGGGAGGGCCTAGCCAAAAACATTCAGTACTTC
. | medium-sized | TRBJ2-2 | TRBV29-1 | CSAAAQANTGELFF | TGCAGCGCCGCTGCCCAGGCCAACACCGGGGAGCTGTTTTTT
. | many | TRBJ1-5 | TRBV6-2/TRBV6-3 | CASSYGQLRGNQPQHF | TGTGCCAGCAGTTACGGACAGCTCCGGGGCAATCAGCCCCAGCATTTT
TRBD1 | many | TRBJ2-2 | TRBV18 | CASSPQDRETGELFF | TGTGCCAGCTCACCACAGGACAGGGAGACCGGGGAGCTGTTTTTT
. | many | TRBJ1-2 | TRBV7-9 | CASSQGYYGYTF | TGTGCCAGCAGCCAGGGGTACTATGGCTACACCTTC
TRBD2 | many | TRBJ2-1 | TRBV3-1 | CASSQAVGTSGEYEQFF | TGTGCCAGCAGCCAAGCCGTAGGGACTAGCGGGGAGTATGAGCAGTTCTTC
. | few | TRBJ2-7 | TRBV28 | CASRTGSYEQYF | TGTGCCAGTCGGACGGGGTCCTACGAGCAGTACTTC
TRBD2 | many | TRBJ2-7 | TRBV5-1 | CASSQSGAPYEQYF | TGCGCCAGCAGCCAAAGCGGGGCGCCCTACGAGCAGTACTTC
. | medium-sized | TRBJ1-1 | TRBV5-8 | CASSFPRNTEAFF | TGTGCCAGCAGCTTTCCCCGGAACACTGAAGCTTTCTTT
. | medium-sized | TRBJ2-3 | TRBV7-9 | CASSQSYPPALDTQYF | TGTGCCAGCAGCCAAAGTTACCCACCAGCATTGGATACGCAGTATTTT
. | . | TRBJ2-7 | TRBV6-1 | CASPGRSYEQYF | TGTGCCAGTCCGGGACGGTCCTACGAGCAGTACTTC
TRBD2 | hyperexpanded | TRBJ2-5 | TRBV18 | CASSPGAGGSGETQYF | TGTGCCAGCTCACCAGGAGCGGGAGGCTCGGGAGAGACCCAGTACTTC
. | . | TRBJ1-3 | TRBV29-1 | CSVVSSNTIYF | TGCAGCGTTGTCAGCTCTAACACCATATATTTT
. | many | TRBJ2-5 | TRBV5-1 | CASSFPQETQYF | TGCGCCAGCAGCTTCCCCCAAGAGACCCAGTACTTC
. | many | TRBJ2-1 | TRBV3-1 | CASSQVGFGNNEQFF | TGTGCCAGCAGCCAAGTGGGGTTTGGGAACAATGAGCAGTTCTTC
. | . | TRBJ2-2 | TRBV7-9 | CASRSQGPGELFF | TGTGCCAGCAGATCCCAAGGGCCCGGGGAGCTGTTTTTT
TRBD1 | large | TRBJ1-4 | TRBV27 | CASSLTGTGGEKLFF | TGTGCCAGCAGTTTAACCGGGACAGGAGGTGAAAAACTGTTTTTT
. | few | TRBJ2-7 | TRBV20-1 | CSAESGGSYEQYF | TGCAGTGCCGAATCGGGCGGCTCCTACGAGCAGTACTTC
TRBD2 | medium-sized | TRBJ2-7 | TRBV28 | CASSLSGISYEQYF | TGTGCCAGCAGTTTAAGCGGGATCTCCTACGAGCAGTACTTC
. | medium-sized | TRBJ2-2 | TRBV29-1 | CSVTGVNTGELFF | TGCAGCGTTACGGGAGTGAACACCGGGGAGCTGTTTTTT
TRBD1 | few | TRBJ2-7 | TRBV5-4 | CASSLAEGQGEHEQYF | TGTGCCAGCAGCTTGGCCGAGGGACAGGGGGAGCACGAGCAGTACTTC
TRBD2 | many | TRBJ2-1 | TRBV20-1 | CSALNRDSGGYNEQFF | TGCAGTGCCCTAAACCGGGATAGCGGGGGTTACAATGAGCAGTTCTTC